This T cell receptor (beta chain) was sequenced for a study of long-term antiretroviral therapy in people with HIV. With 3 bases removed from V and 0 bases from J, the gap between germline ends came to 15 bases. Germline CDR1 reads SGHNT; CDR2 reads YYREEE (reference sequence). This CDR3 has 16 residues. Points on this clone: Its target is unknown.

Study-wide points: When set beside controls, HIV repertoires had CDR3 length ranges that were narrower.

Every donor contributed at least one pre-ART and at least two post-ART PBMC samples. Running of the v3.0 immunoSEQ assay took place at survey level. Sequencing set out to capture about 35,000-55,000 T-cell genomes per sample. Data came from immunoSEQ multiplex PCR; TCRdb stores just in-frame clones and leaves some out. Here the sample spans 30,000 to 40,000 clones, about 97% being singletons. The V call is TRBV5-4, the J call TRBJ2-5; D not certain. The source was unsorted PBMCs, collected 6.9 years after starting antiretroviral therapy. The source of this sequence is a man aged 25 to 45 with HIV. The CDR3 loop reads CASSSPGPVYQETQYF. CDR3 nucleotide sequence: TGTGCCAGCAGCTCTCCGGGCCCTGTCTACCAAGAGACCCAGTACTTC.